This entry describes one T cell receptor (beta chain). Antigen unknown. This record belongs to a study of cytomegalovirus exposure and HLA in healthy donors. Findings and limits, study-wide: Accurate prediction of most subjects' HLA-A and HLA-B alleles from TCR beta sequences was reported. In an earlier analysis, about 87% or about 30%: the productive usage of most TCR beta V segments.

It was with 60 Vbeta and 13 Jbeta primers that the PCR ran. Repertoires were generated with immunoSEQ multiplex PCR, while TCRdb's copy carries only in-frame clones and drops some. Its table records tens of thousands of clones. The specimen was PBMCs. This receptor was obtained from a woman in her forties or fifties in good health and CMV-seropositive.

For the CDR3, the DNA is TGCGCCAGCAGCCAGGGCTCGTCCCGGCAGCCCCAGCATTTT. As protein: CASSQGSSRQPQHF. The gene calls are TRBV4-1 and TRBJ1-5; D is uncertain. Germline CDR1 MGHRA, CDR2 YSYEKL. The V and J ends lost 3 bases and 7 bases respectively, with 13 bases between them. The CDR3 has 14 amino acids.